This T cell receptor (beta chain) originates from a study of T cell responses to AZD1222 COVID-19 vaccine. This CDR3 has 15 residues. V lost 0 bases, J lost 6 bases, and 5 bases stayed unmatched. CDR1 is MNHEY, CDR2 SVGAGI, per germline. The protocol was immunoSEQ multiplex PCR, while the TCRdb copy is restricted to in-frame clones and leaves out a portion. Of roughly 150,000 clones in the sample, roughly nine tenths were seen once. The TCR was taken from an adult in good health. This rearrangement joins TRBV6-5 to TRBJ2-3; 8 bases are a match to TRBD1. The sequenced sample was peripheral blood, obtained on day 0 of AZD1222 vaccination. The CDR3 spells CASSYSDRARDTQYF. CDR3 nucleotides: TGTGCCAGCAGTTACTCGGACAGGGCCCGGGATACGCAGTATTTT.